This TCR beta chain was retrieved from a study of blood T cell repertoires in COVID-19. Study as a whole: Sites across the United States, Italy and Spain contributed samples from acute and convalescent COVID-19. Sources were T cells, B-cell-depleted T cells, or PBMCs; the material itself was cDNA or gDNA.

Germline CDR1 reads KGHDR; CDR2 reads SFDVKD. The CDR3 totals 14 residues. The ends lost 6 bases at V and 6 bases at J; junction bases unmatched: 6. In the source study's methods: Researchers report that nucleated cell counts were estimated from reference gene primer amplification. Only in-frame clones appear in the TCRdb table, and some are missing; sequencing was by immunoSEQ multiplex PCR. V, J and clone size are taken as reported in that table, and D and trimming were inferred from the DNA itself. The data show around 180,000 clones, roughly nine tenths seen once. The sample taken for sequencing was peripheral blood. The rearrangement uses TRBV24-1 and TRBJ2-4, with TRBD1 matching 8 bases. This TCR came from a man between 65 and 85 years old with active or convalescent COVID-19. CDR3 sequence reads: CATSTQGVGNIQYF. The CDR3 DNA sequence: TGTGCCACCAGTACACAGGGGGTAGGAAACATTCAGTACTTC.